The 9 T cell receptor beta chains reported below all come from one sample, sequenced in a study of blood T cell repertoires in COVID-19. Sequencing was performed with immunoSEQ multiplex PCR; in TCRdb, only in-frame clones are kept and a portion is missing. The table shows roughly 280,000 clones, with approximately 92% occurring only once. Sequenced: PBMCs or T cells enriched from blood (not recorded which). These receptors originate from a woman under 30 who had recovered from COVID-19.

The rearrangement joins TRBV19 to TRBJ1-3; the D gene is possibly TRBD1 (6 bases). V was pared by 10 bases and J by 0 bases, with 19 bases between. From germline, CDR1 is LNHDA and CDR2 SQIVND (reference sequence). The CDR3 consists of 16 residues. The DNA for the CDR3 is TGTGCCACGACGGTTTTTGGGGGCTTCTCTGGAAACACCATATATTTT. Translating it yields CATTVFGGFSGNTIYF. The variable domain in full, with the rest retrieved from reference TRBV19 and TRBJ1-3, is DGGITQSPKYLFRKEGQNVTLSCEQNLNHDAMYWYRQDPGQGLRLIYYSQIVNDFQKGDIAEGYSVSREKKESFPLTVTSAQKNPTAFYLCATTVFGGFSGNTIYFGEGSWLTVV.

The chain employs TRBV10-3 and TRBJ1-2; D unclear. The germline V and J ends were trimmed by 5 bases and 10 bases, with 14 bases remaining between them. CDR1 is ENHRY and CDR2 is SYGVKD in the germline V gene. The CDR3 is 12 amino acids. The CDR3 is CAISLPGMNYTF. The DNA of the CDR3 is TGTGCCATCAGTCTCCCCGGGATGAACTACACCTTC.

The chain links TRBV5-1 to TRBJ1-4, with TRBD1 matching over 7 bases. V was pared by 1 base and J by 4 bases, with 1 base of the junction left unmatched. CDR3 length equals 14 residues. Germline lookup yields CDR1 SGHRS and CDR2 YFSETQ. The CDR3 DNA sequence: TGCGCCAGCAGCTTGTCAGGGGGTAATGAAAAACTGTTTTTT. Its protein product is CASSLSGGNEKLFF.

The chain combines TRBV4-2 with TRBJ2-4, with D perhaps TRBD1 (6 bases). V dropped 0 bases and J dropped 1 base, with 10 bases sitting between them. CDR1 and CDR2 from the germline V gene are LGHNA and YNFKEQ. This CDR3 comprises 16 residues. CDR3 bases: TGTGCCAGCAGCCAAGATCCCCAGGGGGCCAAAAACATTCAGTACTTC. Translation: CASSQDPQGAKNIQYF.

The chain joins TRBV11-2 to TRBJ1-1; TRBD1 agrees at 7 bases. Looked up from germline, CDR1 is SGHAT and CDR2 is FQNNGV. With 5 bases clipped from V and 1 base from J, the junction kept 7 bases outside the gene matches. The CDR3 extends over 15 amino acids. The CDR3 sequence is CASSTMGQKNTEAFF. In DNA form, the CDR3 reads TGTGCCAGCAGCACAATGGGACAGAAGAACACTGAAGCTTTCTTT. Supplemented by reference TRBV11-2 and TRBJ1-1, the full variable domain reads EAGVAQSPRYKIIEKRQSVAFWCNPISGHATLYWYQQILGQGPKLLIQFQNNGVVDDSQLPKDRFSAERLKGVDSTLKIQPAKLEDSAVYLCASSTMGQKNTEAFFGQGTRLTVV.

This chain joins TRBV19 and TRBJ1-1; D remains unclear. The CDR3 loop spans 13 amino acids. Germline assignment: CDR1 LNHDA and CDR2 SQIVND (reference sequence). V lost 5 bases and J 1 base, leaving 8 bases between the germline ends. The CDR3 sequence: CASSVHGNTEAFF. In DNA, the CDR3 is TGTGCCAGTAGTGTCCACGGGAACACTGAAGCTTTCTTT.

This chain links TRBV2 with TRBJ1-5; 8 nucleotides line up with TRBD1. J gave up 0 bases and V 6 bases, and 7 bases lay outside the gene matches. The CDR3 has 16 amino acids. Per the germline V gene, CDR1 is SNHLY and CDR2 is FYNNEI. The CDR3 DNA follows: TGTGCCAGCAGAGTCGGACAGGGCGGTAGCAATCAGCCCCAGCATTTT. As protein: CASRVGQGGSNQPQHF.

The chain links TRBV3-1 (or the pseudogene TRBV3-2) to TRBJ1-1; D not certain. Trimming took 5 bases from V and 1 from J, leaving 11 bases between them. Germline V gene sequence: CDR1 LGHDT, CDR2 YNNKEL (reference sequence). This CDR3 region has 14 residues. CDR3 DNA: TGTGCCAGCAGCGAAAGAACAGAGAACACTGAAGCTTTCTTT. Translation gives CASSERTENTEAFF.

This clone was counted a few times. The genes are TRBV6-5 and TRBJ1-1; 8 nucleotides match TRBD1. Germline trimming cut 4 bases from V and 1 base from J; bases unmatched to any gene: 5. Germline V gene lookup returns CDR1 MNHEY and CDR2 SVGAGI. The CDR3 is 15 residues long. The chain's CDR3 is CASSLAGGKNTEAFF. Here the CDR3 DNA reads TGTGCCAGCAGTTTAGCAGGGGGCAAGAACACTGAAGCTTTCTTT.